A selection of T cell receptor beta chains follows, all from one sample in a study of blood T cell repertoires in COVID-19. The assay was immunoSEQ multiplex PCR, and TCRdb's table has in-frame clones only and misses some. Of approximately 210,000 clones listed, 83% were seen once; the top ten hold approximately 2.5%. The sequencing input was peripheral blood. These receptors all stem from a woman in her 70s with active or convalescent COVID-19. Each CDR3 is given with its conserved first and last residue. D genes are given only for firm matches. The size entry is marked missing in some rows and otherwise reads once, few, many or a size class.

size	V	J	D	length	DNA	CDR3
-	TRBV7-2	TRBJ2-1	TRBD2	15	TGTGCCAGCAGCTTACTGCCGAGTAGCGGGGCTGAGCAGTTCTTC	CASSLLPSSGAEQFF
once	TRBV30	TRBJ1-6	-	16	TGTGCCTGGAGTGAGAGTCAGACAGGCTACACTTCACCCCTCCACTTT	CAWSESQTGYTSPLHF
-	TRBV27	TRBJ2-3	-	13	TGTGCCAGCAGATCAAGCGACCACGATACGCAGTATTTT	CASRSSDHDTQYF
once	TRBV5-1	TRBJ2-1	TRBD2	15	TGCGCCAGCAGCAGACTAGCGGGAGAGTACAATGAGCAGTTCTTC	CASSRLAGEYNEQFF
-	TRBV5-5	TRBJ1-2	TRBD1	16	TGTGCCAGCAGCATCGCACCGGGACAGCTTACCTATGGCTACACCTTC	CASSIAPGQLTYGYTF
few	TRBV4-1	TRBJ1-5	TRBD1	15	TGCGCCAGCAGCCAGGCTCAGGGGGGCAATCAGCCCCAGCATTTT	CASSQAQGGNQPQHF
-	TRBV7-9	TRBJ2-5	-	16	TGTGCCAGCAGTCCTGGGACACCTGGGGTCCAAGAGACCCAGTACTTC	CASSPGTPGVQETQYF
-	TRBV18	TRBJ1-5	-	14	TGTGCCAGCTCACCACCACAGGGTAATCAGCCCCAGCATTTT	CASSPPQGNQPQHF
once	TRBV3-1/TRBV3-2	TRBJ2-3	-	14	TGTGCCAGCAGCCTTAGCGGAAGCACAGATACGCAGTATTTT	CASSLSGSTDTQYF
-	TRBV5-5	TRBJ2-5	TRBD2	15	TGTGCCAGCAGCACCTACCTAAGGGACTATGAGACCCAGTACTTC	CASSTYLRDYETQYF
-	TRBV7-2	TRBJ2-2	TRBD2	17	TGTGCCAGCAGCCACGGGACTAGCGGGGGGGCGGTCGGGGAGCTGTTTTTT	CASSHGTSGGAVGELFF
-	TRBV28	TRBJ1-6	TRBD1	14	TGTGCCAGCAGTTTTTTGGACAGGAATTCACCCCTCCACTTT	CASSFLDRNSPLHF
once	TRBV18	TRBJ1-1	TRBD1	15	TGTGCCAGCTCACTGGGACAGGGGGGTCGAACTGAAGCTTTCTTT	CASSLGQGGRTEAFF
-	TRBV6-5	TRBJ2-7	-	14	TGTGCCAGCAGGCCGGGACTGACGTCCTACGAGCAGTACTTC	CASRPGLTSYEQYF
-	TRBV5-1	TRBJ2-3	-	16	TGCGCCAGCAGCTTGGCTTTGGCTTCGAACACAGATACGCAGTATTTT	CASSLALASNTDTQYF
-	TRBV4-3	TRBJ2-1	-	14	TGCGCCAGCAGCCGCGGGACAGCTTACAATGAGCAGTTCTTC	CASSRGTAYNEQFF
-	TRBV28	TRBJ1-2	TRBD1	16	TGTGCCAGCAGTTTGGCCGGACAGGGTCACCCCTATGGCTACACCTTC	CASSLAGQGHPYGYTF
-	TRBV19	TRBJ2-3	-	14	TGTGCCAGTAGTATGTCCCTAAGCACAGATACGCAGTATTTT	CASSMSLSTDTQYF
-	TRBV7-9	TRBJ1-5	-	14	TGTGCCAGCAGCCCGCGGGCGCCTAATCAGCCCCAGCATTTT	CASSPRAPNQPQHF
-	TRBV6-4	TRBJ2-1	TRBD2	13	TGTGCCAGCAGTGTTGAAAGGGAGGGAGAGCAGTTCTTC	CASSVEREGEQFF
-	TRBV3-1/TRBV3-2	TRBJ1-6	-	14	TGTGCCAGCAGACCGACAGGTGATAATTCACCCCTCCACTTT	CASRPTGDNSPLHF
-	TRBV7-2	TRBJ1-1	TRBD1	14	TGTGCCAGCATTCTCAGGGGGATGAACACTGAAGCTTTCTTT	CASILRGMNTEAFF
-	TRBV5-1	TRBJ1-3	-	16	TGCGCCAGCAGCTTGGTTGGGGGCCTCGCTGGAAACACCATATATTTT	CASSLVGGLAGNTIYF
-	TRBV6-4	TRBJ2-7	-	14	TGTGCCAGCAGTGACTCGGGCAGACCACACGAGCAGTACTTC	CASSDSGRPHEQYF
-	TRBV5-1	TRBJ2-3	-	14	TGCGCCAGTAGAACGGTTTCGGGGGAAGATACGCAGTATTTT	CASRTVSGEDTQYF
few	TRBV7-9	TRBJ2-7	-	17	TGTGCCAGCAGCTCTAATCAGGGGCAGGGATACTCCTACGAGCAGTACTTC	CASSSNQGQGYSYEQYF
-	TRBV11-2	TRBJ2-2	TRBD2	15	TGTGCCAGCAGCTTAACTAGCGGGAGTTCCGGGGAGCTGTTTTTT	CASSLTSGSSGELFF
-	TRBV28	TRBJ2-7	TRBD1	13	TGTGCCAGCAGGAAGACAGGGGTTTACGAGCAGTACTTC	CASRKTGVYEQYF
-	TRBV28	TRBJ1-2	TRBD1	14	TGTGCCAGCAGACCTGGACAGGGAAGCTATGGCTACACCTTC	CASRPGQGSYGYTF
-	TRBV12-5	TRBJ2-3	TRBD2	17	TGTGCTAGTGGTTTGGCCCGCTCGGCGGGGGGGCGAGATACGCAGTATTTT	CASGLARSAGGRDTQYF
-	TRBV5-6	TRBJ2-7	-	12	TGTGCCAGCCACTTTGGGGGGACCGAGCAGTACTTC	CASHFGGTEQYF
-	TRBV11-1	TRBJ2-5	TRBD2	15	TGTGCCAGCAGCTTAGGGGGGACTAGCTGGGAGACCCAGTACTTC	CASSLGGTSWETQYF
-	TRBV6-6	TRBJ1-2	-	14	TGTGCCAGCAGTTACCCTACAGTTAACTATGGCTACACCTTC	CASSYPTVNYGYTF
-	TRBV2	TRBJ2-2	TRBD2	18	TGTGCCAGCAGTTCCCCGGGACTAGCGGGGGGACCCACCGGGGAGCTGTTTTTT	CASSSPGLAGGPTGELFF
-	TRBV19	TRBJ2-1	TRBD2	16	TGTGCCAGTACCCCTAGCGGGACCGCTTCCTACAATGAGCAGTTCTTC	CASTPSGTASYNEQFF
-	TRBV28	TRBJ2-1	TRBD2	15	TGTGCCAGCAGTCCTAGCGGGAGGGGGTACAATGAGCAGTTCTTC	CASSPSGRGYNEQFF
-	TRBV6-6	TRBJ1-6	-	16	TGTGCCAGCAGTTCTGGTAGAGGCAGGGTAAATTCACCCCTCCACTTT	CASSSGRGRVNSPLHF
-	TRBV2	TRBJ1-4	-	13	TGTGCCAGCGGGAGTTTAACTAATGAAAAACTGTTTTTT	CASGSLTNEKLFF
-	TRBV12-3/TRBV12-4	TRBJ2-3	-	12	TGTGCCAGCAGGGCTAGCTCAGATACGCAGTATTTT	CASRASSDTQYF
-	TRBV27	TRBJ2-3	-	14	TGTGCCAGCAGTTCACCTACGATCACAGATACGCAGTATTTT	CASSSPTITDTQYF
-	TRBV6-5	TRBJ2-3	-	14	TGTGCCAGCAGTTGGGGACTTACCACAGATACGCAGTATTTT	CASSWGLTTDTQYF
-	TRBV10-1	TRBJ1-1	-	13	TGCGCCAGCTCAGGACAGCATAACACTGAAGCTTTCTTT	CASSGQHNTEAFF
-	TRBV21-1	TRBJ2-1	-	20	TGTGCCAGCAGCACATCCGGACTGATCGACAGGGCCTTCACCTACAATGAGCAGTTCTTC	CASSTSGLIDRAFTYNEQFF
-	TRBV18	TRBJ1-1	-	16	TGTGCCAACTCACTTGGGACATCAAACCAGGGGACTGAAGCTTTCTTT	CANSLGTSNQGTEAFF
-	TRBV19	TRBJ2-7	TRBD1	13	TGTGCCAGTAGACAGGGGGTGACCTACGAGCAGTACTTC	CASRQGVTYEQYF
-	TRBV6-1	TRBJ2-1	TRBD2	15	TGTGCCAGCAGTGAAGTGGTAGCGGGAGGGCGTGAGCAGTTCTTC	CASSEVVAGGREQFF
few	TRBV2	TRBJ1-6	TRBD1	15	TGTGCCAGCAGCGGACAGGGAAATTATAATTCACCCCTCCACTTT	CASSGQGNYNSPLHF
-	TRBV12-3/TRBV12-4	TRBJ1-1	-	13	TGTGCCAGCAGGCAGGGATCGAACACTGAAGCTTTCTTT	CASRQGSNTEAFF